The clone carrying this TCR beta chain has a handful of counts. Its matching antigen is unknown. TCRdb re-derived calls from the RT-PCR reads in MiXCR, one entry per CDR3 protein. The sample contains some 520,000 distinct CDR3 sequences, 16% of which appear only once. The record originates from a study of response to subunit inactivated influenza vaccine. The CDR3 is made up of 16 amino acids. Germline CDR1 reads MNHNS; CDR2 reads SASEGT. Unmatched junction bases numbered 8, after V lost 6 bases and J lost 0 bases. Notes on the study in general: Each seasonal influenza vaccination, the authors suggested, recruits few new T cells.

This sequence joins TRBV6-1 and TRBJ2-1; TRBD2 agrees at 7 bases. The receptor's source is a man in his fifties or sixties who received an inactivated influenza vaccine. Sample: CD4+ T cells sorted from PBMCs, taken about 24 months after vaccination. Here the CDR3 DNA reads TGTGCCAGCAGCCTCATTGGGGGGGGCTCCTACAATGAGCAGTTCTTC. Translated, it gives CASSLIGGGSYNEQFF.